A single T cell receptor (beta chain) is shown here with its context. Germline CDR1 reads LGHNA; CDR2 reads YNFKEQ. V shed 6 bases and J 0 bases; nucleotides not matched to a gene: 3. The CDR3 contains 16 residues. This sample is part of a study of blood T cell repertoires in COVID-19. The wider study: T cells, B-cell-depleted T cells, or PBMCs supplied cDNA or gDNA.

Produced via immunoSEQ multiplex PCR; TCRdb's table is partial and in-frame only. The data hold approximately 97,000 clones, with around nine tenths observed a single time. The clonotype comes from a man in his sixties with acute or convalescent COVID-19. The specimen sequenced was peripheral blood. This chain links TRBV4-2 with TRBJ2-5, with TRBD2 matching over 14 bases. CDR3 coding DNA: TGTGCCAGCAGACGGACTAGCGGGGGGTACCAAGAGACCCAGTACTTC. Amino acids: CASRRTSGGYQETQYF.